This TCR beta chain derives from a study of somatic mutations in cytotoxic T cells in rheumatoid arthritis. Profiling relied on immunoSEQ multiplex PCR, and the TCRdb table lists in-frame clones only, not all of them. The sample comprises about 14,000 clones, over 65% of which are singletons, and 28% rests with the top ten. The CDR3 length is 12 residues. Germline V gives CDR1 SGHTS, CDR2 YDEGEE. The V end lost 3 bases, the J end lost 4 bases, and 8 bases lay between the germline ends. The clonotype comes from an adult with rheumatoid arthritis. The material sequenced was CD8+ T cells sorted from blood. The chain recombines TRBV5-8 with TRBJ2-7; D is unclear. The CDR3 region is CASSYLEYEQYF. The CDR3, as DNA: TGTGCCAGCAGCTATCTTGAGTACGAGCAGTACTTC. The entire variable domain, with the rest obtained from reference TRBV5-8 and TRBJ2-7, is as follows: EAGVTQSPTHLIKTRGQQATLRCSPISGHTSVYWYQQALGLGLQFLLWYDEGEERNRGNFPPRFSGRQFPNYSSELNVNALELEDSALYLCASSYLEYEQYFGPGTRLTVT.